This TCR beta chain was profiled in a study of identical twins. Study-wide results and caveats: Alpha sequences out of frame and shared by twins had excess low generation probability. Recombination models fit unrelated individuals' TCR alpha sharing but underestimated twins'.

Per the germline V gene, CDR1 is DFQATT and CDR2 is SNEGSKA (reference sequence). The CDR3 extends over 11 amino acids. Trimming stripped 1 base from V and 7 bases from J, with 7 bases between. The donor group consisted entirely of healthy Caucasians. With regard to this clonotype: Its matching antigen is unknown.

Template switching created a universal primer site, and the cDNA included unique molecular identifiers. TCRdb reprocessed the 5' RACE reads with MiXCR, giving one entry per CDR3 protein. The sample yields around 1.7 million distinct CDR3 sequences, around a third seen once. The clonotype comes from a newborn girl in good health. The chain combines TRBV20-1 with TRBJ1-1; no definite D call. The sequenced sample consisted of cord blood. The CDR3 DNA reads as TGCAGTGCTAGAGTCGGCCTTGAAGCTTTCTTT. It translates to CSARVGLEAFF.